This record covers a single T cell receptor beta chain. What it recognizes is unknown. The sample originates from a study of T cell responses to AZD1222 COVID-19 vaccine. TCRdb keeps only in-frame clones here, not all; method: immunoSEQ multiplex PCR. The data show some 140,000 clones, 92% seen once. Study-level findings and limits: Among spike-specific TCRs, nearly half reportedly target unmutated variant regions. The study found Spike-specific TCR breadth and depth rose after two AZD1222 doses.

This CDR3 comprises 16 residues. V was trimmed by 1 base and J by 6 bases, leaving 13 bases between them. Germline lookup yields CDR1 LGHDT and CDR2 YNNKEL (reference sequence). The J gene is TRBJ1-6, the V gene TRBV3-1 (or the pseudogene TRBV3-2); D is unresolved. The sequencing used peripheral blood, collected on day 0 of AZD1222 vaccination. This sequence originates from an adult in good health. CDR3 coding DNA: TGTGCCAGCAGCCAAGCTCTCGGGCAGTTTAATTCACCCCTCCACTTT. This gives the protein CASSQALGQFNSPLHF.